The 12 T cell receptor beta chains in this list originate from one sample, sequenced in a study of shared clonotypes between healthy human individuals. The table came from immunoSEQ multiplex PCR; TCRdb's copy has only in-frame clones and leaves some out. Of about 1.5 million clones in the sample, 95% to 99% were seen once. Sequenced: naive CD4+ T cells sorted from blood. This sample's subset: CD45RA+ positively selected. These receptors were obtained from a man younger than 45 in good health.

CDR3: CASSYGVTGELFF. Written as DNA, the CDR3 is TGTGCCAGCAGCTACGGAGTCACCGGGGAGCTGTTTTTT. The V gene is TRBV7-2, the J gene TRBJ2-2; no firm D call. V was cut by 4 bases and J by 4 bases, with 7 bases left in between. The CDR3 loop spans 13 amino acids. Per the germline V gene, CDR1 is SGHTA and CDR2 is FQGNSA.

V usage is TRBV7-2 and J usage is TRBJ1-1, with no clear D. Germline V gene lookup returns CDR1 SGHTA and CDR2 FQGNSA. CDR3 length: 13 amino acids. The germline V and J ends were trimmed by 5 bases and 1 base, with 8 bases remaining between them. CDR3 residues: CASSPTPNTEAFF. As DNA, the CDR3 is TGTGCCAGCAGCCCCACGCCGAACACTGAAGCTTTCTTT.

The chain recombines TRBV10-3 with TRBJ1-2; D unresolved. The germline V and J ends were trimmed by 0 bases and 8 bases, with 7 bases remaining between them. This CDR3 is 12 amino acids long. Germline values: CDR1 ENHRY, CDR2 SYGVKD. CDR3 coding DNA: TGTGCCATCAGTGAGTCAGGTAACGGCTACACCTTC. It encodes CAISESGNGYTF.

The chain employs TRBV19 and TRBJ2-5; TRBD2 agrees at 7 bases. With 6 bases clipped from V and 5 bases from J, the junction kept 6 bases outside the gene matches. Germline V gives CDR1 LNHDA, CDR2 SQIVND (reference sequence). The CDR3 extends over 13 amino acids. CDR3 coding DNA: TGTGCCAGTAGCGAGGGGAGGGGTGAGACCCAGTACTTC. As protein: CASSEGRGETQYF.

The CDR3 protein is CASRGRLAGETEQFF. Written as DNA, the CDR3 is TGTGCCAGCAGGGGGCGTCTAGCGGGAGAAACTGAGCAGTTCTTC. The chain has TRBV2 and TRBJ2-1; 10 bases are a match to TRBD2. The junction had 11 bases not matched to a gene; V was cut back by 6 bases and J by 9 bases. Per the germline V gene, CDR1 is SNHLY and CDR2 is FYNNEI. The CDR3 has 15 residues.

The chain uses TRBV19 and TRBJ1-5; a weak D match, TRBD1 (5 bases). Per the germline V gene, CDR1 is LNHDA and CDR2 is SQIVND (reference sequence). This CDR3 is 15 amino acids long. V was cut by 6 bases and J by 2 bases, with 14 bases left in between. The CDR3 DNA reads TGTGCCAGTAGCCAGGGAAAGTTGGGCAATCAGCCCCAGCATTTT. Its protein is CASSQGKLGNQPQHF.

A remark on this clone: This specimen includes other DNA sequences encoding the same CDR3. The V call is TRBV18, the J call TRBJ2-5, with D possibly matching TRBD1 (6 bases). Trimming left V 4 bases short and J 3 bases short, with 9 bases between. The CDR3 sequence is 13 residues long. Germline V gene lookup returns CDR1 KGHSH and CDR2 LQKENI. The CDR3 region has the DNA TGTGCCAGCTCACGGGCAGGGGAAGAGACCCAGTACTTC. Translating it yields CASSRAGEETQYF.

V and J are TRBV9 and TRBJ2-7, with 7 bases aligning to TRBD2. CDR1 is SGDLS, CDR2 YYNGEE, per germline. This CDR3 has 15 residues. The ends lost 0 bases at V and 3 bases at J; junction bases unmatched: 6. CDR3 in amino acids: CASSVGDYLGYEQYF. The CDR3 DNA sequence: TGTGCCAGCAGCGTAGGGGACTACCTAGGCTACGAGCAGTACTTC.

The chain couples TRBV19 to TRBJ2-3; tentative D call: TRBD2 (8 bases). V lost 4 bases, J lost 1 base, and 15 bases lay in between. The CDR3 runs to 16 residues. The germline gives CDR1 LNHDA, CDR2 SQIVND (reference sequence). The CDR3 DNA is TGTGCCAGTAGTAACGGGAGGGGGCTGGGCACAGATACGCAGTATTTT. Residues: CASSNGRGLGTDTQYF. The full variable domain, with the rest looked up from reference TRBV19 and TRBJ2-3, is DGGITQSPKYLFRKEGQNVTLSCEQNLNHDAMYWYRQDPGQGLRLIYYSQIVNDFQKGDIAEGYSVSREKKESFPLTVTSAQKNPTAFYLCASSNGRGLGTDTQYFGPGTRLTVL.

This clone appeared a single time. Different DNA sequences within this sample yield the same CDR3. V gene TRBV11-3 combines with J gene TRBJ2-5, with D unclear. Germline CDR1 is SGHNT and CDR2 is YENEEA. The CDR3 length is 13 residues. V was pared by 0 bases and J by 1 base, with 3 bases between. The CDR3 region has the DNA TGTGCCAGCAGCTTAGAGTCCCAAGAGACCCAGTACTTC. As protein: CASSLESQETQYF.

This clone was recorded once. The chain combines TRBV15 with TRBJ2-5; 7 nucleotides agree with TRBD1. The germline V gene has CDR1 LNHNV and CDR2 YYDKDF (reference sequence). The CDR3 is 15 amino acids. With 1 base clipped from V and 3 bases from J, the junction kept 5 bases outside the gene matches. The CDR3 DNA reads TGTGCCACCAGCAGAGGGGACAGACCAAAAGAGACCCAGTACTTC. Its translation is CATSRGDRPKETQYF.

The chain carries TRBV19 and TRBJ1-5; 8 positions match TRBD1. V gave up 6 bases and J gave up 11 bases; unmatched junction bases: 9. The germline gives CDR1 LNHDA, CDR2 SQIVND (reference sequence). The CDR3 runs 13 residues. The CDR3 DNA reads as TGTGCCAGTAGCACCGGACAGGGATTGACCCAGCATTTT. Translating gives CASSTGQGLTQHF.